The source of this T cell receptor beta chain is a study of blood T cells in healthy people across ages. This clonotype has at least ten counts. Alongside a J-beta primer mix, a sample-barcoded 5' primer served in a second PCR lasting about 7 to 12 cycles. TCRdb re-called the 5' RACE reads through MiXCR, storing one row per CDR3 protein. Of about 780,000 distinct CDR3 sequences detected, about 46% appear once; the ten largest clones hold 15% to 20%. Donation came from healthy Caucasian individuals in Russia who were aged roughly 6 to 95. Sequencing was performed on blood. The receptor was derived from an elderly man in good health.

DNA for the CDR3: TGTGCCATCAGTGAGTCAGGGGGGCGAAGCACAGATACGCAGTATTTT. It codes for CAISESGGRSTDTQYF. This chain uses TRBV10-3 with TRBJ2-3; D might be TRBD1 or TRBD2, each matching 6 bases. Trimming removed 0 bases at V and 0 bases at J, with 10 bases between. This CDR3 is 16 amino acids long. In germline, CDR1 is ENHRY, CDR2 SYGVKD.